A single sample is the source of the 23 T cell receptor beta chains below, sequenced in a study of shared clonotypes between healthy human individuals. Clones were read by immunoSEQ multiplex PCR, and TCRdb kept only the in-frame ones, dropping some. The profile shows 500,000 or so clones, approximately 94% of them singletons. Input material: naive CD4+ T cells sorted from blood. The subset: CD45RA+ positively selected. The receptors stem from a woman in her twenties or thirties in good health.

The chain links TRBV28 to TRBJ1-5; 9 bases align to TRBD1. Germline lookup yields CDR1 MDHEN and CDR2 SYDVKM. Unmatched junction bases numbered 3, after V lost 6 bases and J lost 0 bases. The length of the CDR3 is 15 residues. CDR3 bases: TGTGCCAGCAGGATGACAGGGGGTAGCAATCAGCCCCAGCATTTT. This gives the protein CASRMTGGSNQPQHF.

This rearrangement joins TRBV14 to TRBJ2-1; 8 bases map to TRBD2. V lost 0 bases, J lost 7 bases, and 5 bases stayed unmatched. Germline V gene sequence: CDR1 SGHDN, CDR2 FVKESK. This CDR3 comprises 15 residues. In nucleotides, the CDR3 is TGTGCCAGCAGCCAAGATAGGATAGCGGGAAATGAGCAGTTCTTC. This translates into CASSQDRIAGNEQFF.

This chain uses TRBV5-1 with TRBJ2-7; no firm D call. Trimming shortened V by 7 bases and J by 3 bases, and 2 bases separated the two germline ends. The CDR3 is 9 amino acids. Germline CDR1 and CDR2: SGHRS and YFSETQ. CDR3 loop: CASLYEQYF. The CDR3 DNA is TGCGCCAGCCTCTACGAGCAGTACTTC.

This rearrangement joins TRBV28 to TRBJ2-7; D might be TRBD2 (5 bases). The CDR3 runs to 17 residues. Trimming left V 5 bases short and J 6 bases short, with 26 bases between. The germline gives CDR1 MDHEN, CDR2 SYDVKM. In DNA form, the CDR3 reads TGTGCCAGCAGTCAACTCGGTGGAGGCGCCAAGTGGAGCGAGCAGTACTTC. Translating it yields CASSQLGGGAKWSEQYF.

V is TRBV28 and J is TRBJ1-2; 7 bases match TRBD1. Germline V gene sequence: CDR1 MDHEN, CDR2 SYDVKM. V shed 5 bases, J shed 4 bases, and the junction held 10 bases outside the gene matches. The CDR3 covers 15 residues. The CDR3 DNA is TGTGCCAGCAGTGTCAAGGGGGCTGAGGGCTATGGCTACACCTTC. It specifies CASSVKGAEGYGYTF.

As for this clone: Other DNA sequences of this sample code for an identical CDR3. This chain uses TRBV7-8 with TRBJ1-1; no definite D call. In germline, CDR1 is SGHVS, CDR2 FQNEAQ. Between the trimmed V and J ends, which lost 2 bases and 1 base, there was a span of 5 bases. The CDR3 extends over 13 amino acids. CDR3 sequence: CASSLSRNTEAFF. The CDR3 DNA sequence: TGTGCCAGCAGCTTAAGTCGGAACACTGAAGCTTTCTTT.

The V call is TRBV2, the J call TRBJ2-5; D is unresolved. Trimming cost V 6 bases and J 5 bases, with 13 bases left between them. The CDR3 totals 13 residues. The germline gives CDR1 SNHLY, CDR2 FYNNEI. In nucleotides, the CDR3 is TGTGCCAGCAGCGCCCAAACCGGGGAGACCCAGTACTTC. Translating it yields CASSAQTGETQYF.

V and J are TRBV27 and TRBJ2-5; D not resolved. Gene TRBJ2-7 matches the end of the DNA better, so the J call may be wrong. The V gene's germline CDR1 is MNHEY and CDR2 SMNVEV (reference sequence). CDR3 length equals 12 residues. This CDR3 reads CASSLPLDEQYF. Here the CDR3 DNA reads TGTGCCAGCAGTTTACCCTTGGACGAGCAGTACTTC.

The CDR3, as DNA: TGTGCCAGCAGCTTCAAAAGGGGAGAATTGGATGAGCAGTTCTTC. Its translation: CASSFKRGELDEQFF. The rearrangement joins TRBV7-6 to TRBJ2-1, with D perhaps assigned TRBD1 or TRBD2 (5 bases each). Germline CDR1 SGHVS, CDR2 FNYEAQ. CDR3 size: 15 residues. The germline V and J ends were trimmed by 3 bases and 8 bases, with 17 bases remaining between them. Together with reference TRBV7-6 and TRBJ2-1, the CDR3 gives the full variable domain: GAGVSQSPRYKVTKRGQDVALRCDPISGHVSLYWYRQALGQGPEFLTYFNYEAQQDKSGLPNDRFSAERPEGSISTLTIQRTEQRDSAMYRCASSFKRGELDEQFFGPGTRLTVL.

The J gene is TRBJ2-7, the V gene TRBV14, with D perhaps TRBD1 or TRBD2 (6 bases each). The V and J ends lost 1 base and 7 bases respectively, with 20 bases between them. CDR1 and CDR2 from the germline V gene are SGHDN and FVKESK. CDR3 size: 16 residues. This CDR3 is CASSQVSGAGNGEQYF. The CDR3, as DNA: TGTGCCAGCAGCCAAGTATCGGGGGCAGGGAACGGGGAGCAGTACTTC.

V is TRBV19 and J is TRBJ2-7; D is perhaps TRBD1 or TRBD2 (6 bases each). The CDR3 length is 13 residues. Trimming pared 10 bases from V and 4 bases from J, leaving 17 bases between. Looked up from germline, CDR1 is LNHDA and CDR2 is SQIVND (reference sequence). The CDR3 spells CATRGTGEYEQYF. CDR3 bases: TGTGCCACGAGGGGGACGGGGGAGTACGAGCAGTACTTC.

This sequence joins TRBV7-8 and TRBJ1-1, with 8 bases that match TRBD1. CDR3 length equals 16 residues. The germline V gene encodes CDR1 SGHVS and CDR2 FQNEAQ. The trim removed 5 bases at V and 0 bases at J, leaving 8 bases unmatched. The CDR3 loop reads CASSTQDRVMNTEAFF. The CDR3 nucleotides read TGTGCCAGCAGCACACAGGACAGGGTCATGAACACTGAAGCTTTCTTT.

The V gene is TRBV7-2, the J gene TRBJ1-2; D unresolved. CDR1 is SGHTA, CDR2 FQGNSA, per germline. The CDR3 runs to 15 residues. V was pared by 2 bases and J by 7 bases, with 17 bases between. As DNA, the CDR3 is TGTGCCAGCAGCTTATACGTTGACGGGGTTCCTGGCTACACCTTC. It yields the protein CASSLYVDGVPGYTF.

The chain uses TRBV2 and TRBJ2-3; 8 bases are a match to TRBD1. Looked up from germline, CDR1 is SNHLY and CDR2 is FYNNEI. V was clipped by 5 bases and J by 1 base; unmatched bases: 2. The CDR3 runs 14 residues. The CDR3 spells CASSLTGGTDTQYF. DNA for the CDR3: TGTGCCAGCAGTTTGACAGGGGGCACAGATACGCAGTATTTT.

This chain connects TRBV30 to TRBJ1-1; D not certain. Germline assignment: CDR1 GTSNPN and CDR2 SVGIG (reference sequence). Deletions cut 4 bases from V and 4 bases from J, with 19 bases between. There are 15 residues in the CDR3. DNA for the CDR3: TGTGCCTGGATTCACGCAGCGGGGATTTCCACTGAAGCTTTCTTT. It yields the protein CAWIHAAGISTEAFF.

This clone was seen a single time. V gene TRBV25-1 combines with J gene TRBJ2-5, with 15 nucleotides matching TRBD2. Germline lookup yields CDR1 MGHDK and CDR2 SYGVNS. The trim removed 1 base at V and 10 bases at J, leaving 10 bases unmatched. This CDR3 has 17 amino acids. CDR3 sequence reads: CASSELGFGTSGRSQYF. The CDR3 region has the DNA TGTGCCAGCAGTGAATTAGGGTTTGGGACTAGCGGGAGGAGCCAGTACTTC.

This clone showed up just once. The rearrangement uses TRBV10-3 and TRBJ2-7; a weak D match, TRBD2 (6 bases). Trimming cost V 10 bases and J 3 bases, with 13 bases left between them. Looked up from germline, CDR1 is ENHRY and CDR2 is SYGVKD. The CDR3 is 12 amino acids. CDR3 sequence (DNA): TGTGCCACAGGACTAACAGTCTACGAGCAGTACTTC. It yields the protein CATGLTVYEQYF.

The chain combines TRBV9 with TRBJ1-4, with D possibly TRBD1 on 5 matching bases. The CDR3 spans 15 residues. The V and J ends lost 2 bases and 3 bases respectively, with 11 bases between them. CDR1 and CDR2 (germline): SGDLS, YYNGEE. The CDR3 sequence is CASSVAGASNEKLFF. CDR3 coding DNA: TGTGCCAGCAGCGTTGCCGGGGCGTCTAATGAAAAACTGTTTTTT.

The chain employs TRBV11-2 and TRBJ2-4; 7 nucleotides match TRBD1. V dropped 5 bases and J dropped 1; count of bases not matched to a gene: 17. CDR1 SGHAT and CDR2 FQNNGV come from the germline V gene. The CDR3 covers 19 residues. DNA of the CDR3: TGTGCCAGCAGCCGTACAGGGGCTTCTAGGGGTGAGGCCAAAAACATTCAGTACTTC. This translates into CASSRTGASRGEAKNIQYF.

The V gene is TRBV27, the J gene TRBJ2-5, with 8 bases matching TRBD1. CDR1 MNHEY and CDR2 SMNVEV come from the germline V gene (reference sequence). The CDR3 contains 15 residues. The trim removed 5 bases at V and 2 bases at J, leaving 7 bases unmatched. The CDR3 sequence is CASSPGQVPQETQYF. As DNA, the CDR3 is TGTGCCAGCAGTCCGGGACAGGTCCCGCAAGAGACCCAGTACTTC.

The rearrangement links TRBV19 to TRBJ2-5; TRBD2 matches 8 bases. The CDR3 totals 16 residues. The ends lost 4 bases at V and 0 bases at J; junction bases unmatched: 7. CDR1 and CDR2 from the germline V gene are LNHDA and SQIVND (reference sequence). The CDR3 protein is CASSKRLAGNQETQYF. The CDR3 DNA reads TGTGCCAGTAGTAAGCGGCTAGCGGGTAACCAAGAGACCCAGTACTTC.

V usage is TRBV28 and J usage is TRBJ2-7; 9 positions match TRBD2. The CDR3 is 17 amino acids. V lost 7 bases, J lost 6 bases, and 19 bases stayed unmatched. The germline CDR1 and CDR2 sequences are MDHEN and SYDVKM. The CDR3 loop reads CASTPGGVREGLGEQYF. The CDR3 nucleotides read TGTGCCAGCACCCCCGGAGGTGTGCGGGAGGGGCTTGGCGAGCAGTACTTC.

This chain uses TRBV6-4 with TRBJ2-1; D perhaps matches TRBD2 (5 bases). CDR1 is MRHNA, CDR2 SNTAGT, per germline. The CDR3 has 14 amino acids. Trimming cost V 5 bases and J 6 bases, with 14 bases left between them. CDR3 nucleotide sequence: TGTGCCAGCAGTCCTAGCTCAGTGGTCAATGAGCAGTTCTTC. Translation: CASSPSSVVNEQFF.